Listed below are T cell receptor beta chains from one sample, sequenced in a study of blood T cell repertoires in COVID-19. Profiled with immunoSEQ multiplex PCR; TCRdb holds only in-frame clones, not every one. The table records some 56,000 clones, 82% of them present only once. The sample consisted of peripheral blood. Source of these receptors: a man older than 75 with COVID-19, enrolled during active disease. The CDR3 runs from the conserved cysteine through the conserved F or W. A D gene is named only where the DNA matches it firmly. Size values are once, few and many counts, or a class for expanded clones, and some rows have none.

V gene	D gene	CDR3 length	clone size	J gene	CDR3 DNA	CDR3 protein
TRBV28	-	15	-	TRBJ1-4	TGTGCCAGCAGTTTACCCAGTCCAACTAATGAAAAACTGTTTTTT	CASSLPSPTNEKLFF
TRBV7-2	TRBD1	13	-	TRBJ1-1	TGTGCCAGCAGCCCTAGACAGGGTACTGAAGCTTTCTTT	CASSPRQGTEAFF
TRBV7-9	TRBD1	16	once	TRBJ2-7	TGTGCCAGCAGTCCTATCGCCGGGACAGGGGCCCCGGGGCAGTACTTC	CASSPIAGTGAPGQYF
TRBV20-1	TRBD1	14	-	TRBJ1-6	TGCAGTGCTAGTACGGCAGCGTCCCAGGGGGCCCTCCACTTT	CSASTAASQGALHF
TRBV7-2	TRBD2	17	-	TRBJ2-5	TGTGCCAGCAGCTTAGATCTAGCGGGGGGGCTTCGTGAGACCCAGTACTTC	CASSLDLAGGLRETQYF
TRBV12-3/TRBV12-4	-	13	-	TRBJ1-1	TGTGCCAGCAGTCCGACAGGGAACACTGAAGCTTTCTTT	CASSPTGNTEAFF
TRBV18	-	12	-	TRBJ2-2	TGTGCCAGCTCACCTCCAACCGGGGAGCTGTTTTTT	CASSPPTGELFF
TRBV28	-	14	few	TRBJ1-1	TGTGCCAGCAGTTCCGTGGAGGACAACACTGAAGCTTTCTTT	CASSSVEDNTEAFF
TRBV5-4	TRBD1	15	-	TRBJ1-2	TGTGCCAGCAGCTTACAGGGGGCGGGGGACTATGGCTACACCTTC	CASSLQGAGDYGYTF
TRBV7-2	-	13	few	TRBJ2-7	TGTGCCAGCAGCTTAGACAGCTATTACGAGCAGTACTTC	CASSLDSYYEQYF
TRBV5-1	-	15	-	TRBJ1-5	TGCGCCAGCAGCTTGTTGGGGGGAAGCAATCAGCCCCAGCATTTT	CASSLLGGSNQPQHF
TRBV5-6	-	17	once	TRBJ1-4	TGTGCCAGCAGCACCGACAGATGGGATCCCGGAGCCCAAAAACTGTTTTTT	CASSTDRWDPGAQKLFF
TRBV18	TRBD2	16	-	TRBJ2-5	TGTGCCAGCTCACCACCGGGAGGGTTGAGCCGAGAGACCCAGTACTTC	CASSPPGGLSRETQYF
TRBV30	-	15	-	TRBJ1-3	TGTGCCTGGAGTACTCGGTGGGGGCCTGGAAACACCATATATTTT	CAWSTRWGPGNTIYF
TRBV27	TRBD1	12	-	TRBJ1-5	TGTGCCAGCAGTTTAAGACAGGGGCCCCAGCATTTT	CASSLRQGPQHF
TRBV11-2	TRBD1	17	-	TRBJ1-5	TGTGCCAGCAGCCGCGAGGTTGGGGGACAGGGGAATCAGCCCCAGCATTTT	CASSREVGGQGNQPQHF
TRBV27	-	14	-	TRBJ1-6	TGTGCCAGCAGTTCTCAGGGGCTGAATTCACCCCTCCACTTT	CASSSQGLNSPLHF
TRBV7-6	-	17	-	TRBJ1-5	TGTGCCAGCAGCCCGAATCGCCCGGGAATGGGCAATCAGCCCCAGCATTTT	CASSPNRPGMGNQPQHF
TRBV19	TRBD1	14	-	TRBJ2-7	TGTGCCAGTAGGGCGAGACAGGGGACCTACGAGCAGTACTTC	CASRARQGTYEQYF
TRBV19	-	15	-	TRBJ2-2	TGTGCCAGTAGTATCTCTGGACAGCGCACCGGGGAGCTGTTTTTT	CASSISGQRTGELFF
TRBV6-5	TRBD2	16	few	TRBJ2-1	TGTGCCAGCAGTTACTCGCTAGCGGGGGGCTACAATGAGCAGTTCTTC	CASSYSLAGGYNEQFF
TRBV30	TRBD1	14	-	TRBJ1-5	TGTGCCTGGAGTGTGAACAGGGGTAATCAGCCCCAGCATTTT	CAWSVNRGNQPQHF
TRBV12-3/TRBV12-4	-	13	-	TRBJ2-5	TGTGCCAGCTCCCTGTGGGGCAGGGAGACCCAGTACTTC	CASSLWGRETQYF
TRBV4-2	-	16	-	TRBJ1-4	TGTGCCAGCAGCTTCCGGCGGGGACGGACTAATGAAAAACTGTTTTTT	CASSFRRGRTNEKLFF
TRBV5-1	TRBD2	15	once	TRBJ2-3	TGCGCCAGCAGCTTACCCAGCGGGGAGACAGATACGCAGTATTTT	CASSLPSGETDTQYF
TRBV2	-	15	-	TRBJ2-5	TGTGCCAGCAGTGACCCCGGGGCAGGGGAAGAGACCCAGTACTTC	CASSDPGAGEETQYF
TRBV5-1	-	15	-	TRBJ1-1	TGCGCCAGCAGCAAGGACAGAGCCCTGAACACTGAAGCTTTCTTT	CASSKDRALNTEAFF
TRBV6-2/TRBV6-3	TRBD1	14	-	TRBJ1-1	TGTGCCAGCAGCCTCCGGGACAGGGTCACTGAAGCTTTCTTT	CASSLRDRVTEAFF
TRBV7-8	-	16	-	TRBJ1-3	TGTGCCAGCAGCTATAGAGGGGGTGCCTCTGGAAACACCATATATTTT	CASSYRGGASGNTIYF
TRBV2	-	13	-	TRBJ1-2	TGTGCCAGCAGTCCCGAGGACAGCTATGGCTACACCTTC	CASSPEDSYGYTF
TRBV7-2	-	12	-	TRBJ2-5	TGTGCCAGCAGCCCCTCGAGAGAGACCCAGTACTTC	CASSPSRETQYF
TRBV28	-	12	-	TRBJ1-1	TGTGCCAGCAGTTTCCGCGAGCGGGGAGCTTTCTTT	CASSFRERGAFF
TRBV2	TRBD1	15	-	TRBJ2-2	TGTGCCAGCAACTCGGGACAGTCGAACACCGGGGAGCTGTTTTTT	CASNSGQSNTGELFF
TRBV9	-	14	-	TRBJ2-3	TGTGCCAGCAGCCCTTTTATGGGGCCAGATACGCAGTATTTT	CASSPFMGPDTQYF
TRBV11-2	TRBD2	16	-	TRBJ2-7	TGTGCCAGCAGCTTTGGCGGGGGGCCCCGGGACTACGAGCAGTACTTC	CASSFGGGPRDYEQYF
TRBV25-1	-	15	-	TRBJ1-1	TGTGCCAGCAGTGGGGAGGGGGGACCTTACACTGAAGCTTTCTTT	CASSGEGGPYTEAFF
TRBV10-3	-	13	-	TRBJ1-1	TGTGCCATCAGTGGGGGGAGGGAGGATGAAGCTTTCTTT	CAISGGREDEAFF
TRBV5-1	TRBD2	15	-	TRBJ2-3	TGCGCCAGCGGGTCCGGGGGGGCAGGAGCTAATACGCAGTATTTT	CASGSGGAGANTQYF
TRBV14	-	13	few	TRBJ2-1	TGTGCCAGCAGCCAAGTTCGCGGCAATGAGCAGTTCTTC	CASSQVRGNEQFF
TRBV10-3	-	14	-	TRBJ1-5	TGTGCCATCAGTGAGGGGGCGGGCAATCAGCCCCAGCATTTT	CAISEGAGNQPQHF
TRBV27	TRBD1	13	-	TRBJ1-4	TGTGCCAGCCGAACAGGGGGCAGTGAAAAACTGTTTTTT	CASRTGGSEKLFF
TRBV7-9	TRBD1	16	-	TRBJ2-2	TGTGCCAGCAGCTACATGGGGACAGGGGGCGGCGGGGAGCTGTTTTTT	CASSYMGTGGGGELFF
TRBV5-1	-	16	-	TRBJ2-3	TGCGCCAGCAGCTCGCTCTCGGTCTCTCAAACAGATACGCAGTATTTT	CASSSLSVSQTDTQYF
TRBV19	-	14	-	TRBJ1-1	TGTGCCAGTAGTCCCCGGACAGTTCCCACTGAAGCTTTCTTT	CASSPRTVPTEAFF
TRBV27	-	15	-	TRBJ1-6	TGTGCCAGCAGTTTATACGGGGTAGGGTCTTCACCCCTCCACTTT	CASSLYGVGSSPLHF
TRBV6-5	-	12	-	TRBJ1-1	TGTGCCAGCAAACAGATGAACACTGAAGCTTTCTTT	CASKQMNTEAFF
TRBV18	-	14	-	TRBJ1-5	TGTGCCAGCTCACTCCCACAGGGCAATCAGCCCCAGCATTTT	CASSLPQGNQPQHF
TRBV27	-	14	-	TRBJ1-5	TGTGCCAGCAGAAAACCAGGGAATCACCAGCCCCAGCATTTT	CASRKPGNHQPQHF
TRBV7-8	TRBD1	19	few	TRBJ1-2	TGTGCCAGCAGCCCTAAGACAGGGTCCGGGTTGCCAGCTCGAGATGGCTACACCTTC	CASSPKTGSGLPARDGYTF
TRBV7-2	-	20	once	TRBJ2-1	TGTGCCAGCAGCTTAGCGTATTCAGGTCTCGGGGTCCCTTTACACAATGAGCAGTTCTTC	CASSLAYSGLGVPLHNEQFF
TRBV29-1	-	13	-	TRBJ2-7	TGCAGCGTTGTGGGGGCTCCCTCCTACGAGCAGTACTTC	CSVVGAPSYEQYF
TRBV18	-	15	few	TRBJ1-4	TGTGCCAGCTCTGGGAGTGGGGCAACTAATGAAAAACTGTTTTTT	CASSGSGATNEKLFF
TRBV27	TRBD2	16	few	TRBJ2-1	TGTGCCAGCATCCGGGCGGGAGGGCCCCGTAATAATGAGCAGTTCTTC	CASIRAGGPRNNEQFF
TRBV3-1/TRBV3-2	TRBD1	13	-	TRBJ2-4	TGTGCCAGCAGCCAAGTGACAGGGAAAATTCAGTACTTC	CASSQVTGKIQYF
TRBV3-1/TRBV3-2	TRBD2	16	few	TRBJ2-5	TGTGCCAGCAGCCAAGGGCTAGCGGGGGCCCAAGAGACCCAGTACTTC	CASSQGLAGAQETQYF
TRBV4-1	TRBD2	17	-	TRBJ2-1	TGCGCCAGCAGCCAAGGGAGTAGCGGGTCATTGAAAAATGAGCAGTTCTTC	CASSQGSSGSLKNEQFF
TRBV19	TRBD1	14	-	TRBJ2-7	TGTGCCAGTAGTCCGGGACAGGGATTGGGCGAGCAGTACTTC	CASSPGQGLGEQYF
TRBV5-4	TRBD1	16	-	TRBJ2-2	TGTGCCAGCAGCACAGGGACAGGGTGGGACACCGGGGAGCTGTTTTTT	CASSTGTGWDTGELFF
TRBV10-1	TRBD2	12	-	TRBJ2-1	TGCGCCAGCAGTGGGTCGGGGGGAGCGCAGTTCTTC	CASSGSGGAQFF
TRBV19	-	15	-	TRBJ1-1	TGTGCCAGTAGTTTTTACAGGGCCCTGAACACTGAAGCTTTCTTT	CASSFYRALNTEAFF